The clone carrying this T cell receptor (beta chain) has a count of ten or more. This specimen comes from a study of T cells after yellow fever vaccination. V trimming: 2 bases; J trimming: 2 bases; junction bases outside the gene matches: 8. CDR3 length: 17 amino acids. Germline V gives CDR1 MGHRA, CDR2 YSYEKL. One entry per CDR3 protein, called by TCRdb with MiXCR from the 5' RACE reads. The table has 250,000 or so distinct CDR3 sequences, approximately 6.3% seen once. The chain carries TRBV4-1 and TRBJ2-3, with 9 positions matching TRBD2. Sequencing used CD4+ T cells sorted from PBMCs, obtained on the day of the yellow fever booster vaccination. The TCR comes from a man younger than 45 who received the YFV17D yellow fever vaccine. Written as DNA, the CDR3 is TGCGCCAGCAGCCAAAGGGGACTAGCAGGAAACACAGATACGCAGTATTTT. Translated, it gives CASSQRGLAGNTDTQYF.